These 16 T cell receptor beta chains originate from one sample sequenced in a study of CD8 T cells in Susac syndrome. RNA was extracted with the RNeasy kit, and a quantity of 0.5 to 1 ug was reverse transcribed using random hexamers. A single record per CDR3 protein comes from TCRdb applying MiXCR to the immunoSEQ multiplex PCR reads. The table includes almost 450,000 distinct CDR3 sequences, approximately 89% detected once. The specimen was CD8+ T cells from PBMCs. The receptors originated from a human donor with multiple sclerosis.

The rearrangement uses TRBV5-1 and TRBJ2-3; D is unresolved. Trimming pared 4 bases from V and 3 bases from J, leaving 9 bases between. There are 13 residues in the CDR3. Germline loops: CDR1 SGHRS, CDR2 YFSETQ. The CDR3 DNA reads as TGCGCCAGCAGCAAGGATAGGACAGATACGCAGTATTTT. Translated, it gives CASSKDRTDTQYF. The full variable domain, rest sourced from reference TRBV5-1 and TRBJ2-3, is KAGVTQTPRYLIKTRGQQVTLSCSPISGHRSVSWYQQTPGQGLQFLFEYFSETQRNKGNFPGRFSGRQFSNSRSEMNVSTLELGDSALYLCASSKDRTDTQYFGPGTRLTVL.

This rearrangement joins TRBV10-3 to TRBJ2-5; 16 bases line up with TRBD2. Germline CDR1 and CDR2: ENHRY and SYGVKD. The CDR3 runs 15 residues. Germline trimming cut 6 bases from V and 7 bases from J; bases unmatched to any gene: 5. The CDR3 reads CAIRGTSGRDMTQYF. Written as DNA, the CDR3 is TGTGCCATCAGGGGGACTAGCGGGAGGGACATGACCCAGTACTTC.

The chain employs TRBV7-9 and TRBJ2-7; the match to TRBD2 covers 8 bases. The CDR3 is 18 residues long. Germline loops: CDR1 SEHNR, CDR2 FQNEAQ (reference sequence). Losses at the gene ends were 4 bases for V and 2 bases for J; bases not matched to a gene: 16. The CDR3: CASSSALGVTSDPYEQYF. The DNA for the CDR3 is TGTGCCAGCAGCTCGGCCCTAGGGGTGACTAGCGATCCCTACGAGCAGTACTTC.

The gene calls are TRBV18 and TRBJ2-7, with 7 bases identical to TRBD2. J was trimmed by 6 bases and V by 5 bases; bases with no gene match: 4. The germline V gene has CDR1 KGHSH and CDR2 LQKENI. The CDR3 spans 12 residues. CDR3 region: CASSEPGGEQYF. CDR3 nucleotides: TGTGCCAGCTCAGAACCGGGGGGCGAGCAGTACTTC.

The CDR3 loop is CASSQGFSTDTQYF. The CDR3 nucleotides are TGCGCCAGCAGCCAAGGATTTAGCACAGATACGCAGTATTTT. V is TRBV4-1 and J is TRBJ2-3, with D unresolved. Germline CDR1 reads MGHRA; CDR2 reads YSYEKL. The CDR3 consists of 14 residues. V lost 1 base to trimming and J lost 0 bases, with 5 bases between them.

This chain uses TRBV19 with TRBJ2-7, with D possibly being TRBD1 (5 bases). Per germline, CDR1 LNHDA and CDR2 SQIVND (reference sequence). The CDR3 sequence is 13 residues long. V lost 3 bases and J 3 bases, leaving 9 bases between the germline ends. The CDR3 coding sequence is TGTGCCAGTAGTATCGACAGTAACTACGAGCAGTACTTC. As protein: CASSIDSNYEQYF.

The chain couples TRBV18 to TRBJ2-7, with D uncertain. The ends were cut back, 2 bases at V and 7 bases at J, with 15 bases in the middle. Germline V gene data show CDR1 as KGHSH and CDR2 as LQKENI. This CDR3 is built from 14 residues. CDR3 sequence: CASSPKVGFEEQYF. In nucleotides, the CDR3 is TGTGCCAGCTCACCAAAGGTAGGGTTCGAAGAGCAGTACTTC.

The chain couples TRBV23-1 to TRBJ2-2; 12 positions match TRBD2. TRBV23-1 carries the ORF label, with uncertain function. CDR3 length: 20 amino acids. The J segment lost 6 bases and the V segment lost 0 bases, leaving 14 bases of the junction unmatched. DNA of the CDR3: TGCGCCAGCAGTCAATCGGGCAGTGCTGGGACTAGCGGGTTCCCCGGGGAGCTGTTTTTT. It specifies CASSQSGSAGTSGFPGELFF.

V usage is TRBV7-2 and J usage is TRBJ2-2, with TRBD2 matching over 15 bases. V shed 0 bases and J 5 bases; nucleotides not matched to a gene: 10. From germline, CDR1 is SGHTA and CDR2 FQGNSA. This CDR3 region has 20 residues. The CDR3 reads CASSLAGTSGRTLRTGELFF. Here the CDR3 DNA reads TGTGCCAGCAGCTTAGCTGGGACTAGCGGGAGGACCCTCCGAACCGGGGAGCTGTTTTTT. The entire variable domain, with the rest obtained from reference TRBV7-2 and TRBJ2-2, is as follows: GAGVSQSPSNKVTEKGKDVELRCDPISGHTALYWYRQSLGQGLEFLIYFQGNSAPDKSGLPSDRFSAERTGGSVSTLTIQRTQQEDSAVYLCASSLAGTSGRTLRTGELFFGEGSRLTVL.

The V gene is TRBV9, the J gene TRBJ2-2, with 11 bases fitting TRBD2. Germline CDR1 is SGDLS and CDR2 is YYNGEE. The CDR3 consists of 18 residues. Trimming at V came to 3 bases and at J to 7 bases, leaving 14 bases not matched to a gene. This CDR3 reads CASSDPPELAGEDGELFF. CDR3 DNA: TGTGCCAGCAGCGACCCGCCCGAACTAGCGGGAGAGGACGGGGAGCTGTTTTTT.

This rearrangement joins TRBV3-1 to TRBJ2-3; D is unresolved. With 4 bases removed from V and 2 bases from J, the gap between germline ends came to 13 bases. The germline V gene encodes CDR1 LGHDT and CDR2 YNNKEL (reference sequence). The CDR3 sequence is 15 residues long. CDR3 in amino acids: CASSLGPDPTDTQYF. The CDR3 DNA is TGTGCCAGCAGCCTCGGACCGGACCCCACAGATACGCAGTATTTT.

The chain combines TRBV5-5 with TRBJ2-7; 9 positions match TRBD1. This CDR3 has 15 residues. Trimming at V came to 2 bases and at J to 2 bases, leaving 5 bases not matched to a gene. CDR1 SGHKS and CDR2 YYEKEE come from the germline V gene (reference sequence). Here the CDR3 DNA reads TGTGCCAGCAGCTTCGCGGACAGGGGTCCCTACGAGCAGTACTTC. Encoded protein: CASSFADRGPYEQYF.

The rearrangement links TRBV6-1 to TRBJ2-7; possibly TRBD1 for D (6 bases). Germline CDR1 and CDR2: MNHNS and SASEGT. The V gene lost 6 bases and the J gene lost 3 bases, with 21 bases spanning the gap. The CDR3 spans 16 residues. Written as DNA, the CDR3 is TGTGCCAGCAGGGAATCGCCGGGACATAGTAACTACGAGCAGTACTTC. Translated: CASRESPGHSNYEQYF.

The gene calls are TRBV5-1 and TRBJ1-2; D not resolved. Germline CDR1 and CDR2: SGHRS and YFSETQ. The CDR3 loop spans 14 amino acids. V shed 1 base and J shed 8 bases, with 15 bases lying between them. This chain's CDR3 is CASSLISDLGGYTF. The CDR3 DNA follows: TGCGCCAGCAGCTTGATATCAGACCTGGGAGGCTACACCTTC.

V and J are TRBV6-2 or TRBV6-3 and TRBJ2-6, with no clear D. There are 14 residues in the CDR3. V was shortened by 7 bases and J by 0 bases, with 7 bases between the two germline ends. Germline lookup yields CDR1 MNHEY and CDR2 SVGEGT. The CDR3 is CASNRCSGANVLTF. The CDR3 nucleotides read TGTGCCAGCAATCGGTGCTCTGGGGCCAACGTCCTGACTTTC.

The J gene is TRBJ2-5, the V gene TRBV4-1, with TRBD2 matching 7 bases. V trimming: 5 bases; J trimming: 5 bases; junction bases outside the gene matches: 11. This CDR3 region has 15 residues. Germline CDR1 and CDR2: MGHRA and YSYEKL. As DNA, the CDR3 is TGCGCCAGCAGCAGCGGACTAGTAGCCTTTGAGACCCAGTACTTC. Amino acids: CASSSGLVAFETQYF.